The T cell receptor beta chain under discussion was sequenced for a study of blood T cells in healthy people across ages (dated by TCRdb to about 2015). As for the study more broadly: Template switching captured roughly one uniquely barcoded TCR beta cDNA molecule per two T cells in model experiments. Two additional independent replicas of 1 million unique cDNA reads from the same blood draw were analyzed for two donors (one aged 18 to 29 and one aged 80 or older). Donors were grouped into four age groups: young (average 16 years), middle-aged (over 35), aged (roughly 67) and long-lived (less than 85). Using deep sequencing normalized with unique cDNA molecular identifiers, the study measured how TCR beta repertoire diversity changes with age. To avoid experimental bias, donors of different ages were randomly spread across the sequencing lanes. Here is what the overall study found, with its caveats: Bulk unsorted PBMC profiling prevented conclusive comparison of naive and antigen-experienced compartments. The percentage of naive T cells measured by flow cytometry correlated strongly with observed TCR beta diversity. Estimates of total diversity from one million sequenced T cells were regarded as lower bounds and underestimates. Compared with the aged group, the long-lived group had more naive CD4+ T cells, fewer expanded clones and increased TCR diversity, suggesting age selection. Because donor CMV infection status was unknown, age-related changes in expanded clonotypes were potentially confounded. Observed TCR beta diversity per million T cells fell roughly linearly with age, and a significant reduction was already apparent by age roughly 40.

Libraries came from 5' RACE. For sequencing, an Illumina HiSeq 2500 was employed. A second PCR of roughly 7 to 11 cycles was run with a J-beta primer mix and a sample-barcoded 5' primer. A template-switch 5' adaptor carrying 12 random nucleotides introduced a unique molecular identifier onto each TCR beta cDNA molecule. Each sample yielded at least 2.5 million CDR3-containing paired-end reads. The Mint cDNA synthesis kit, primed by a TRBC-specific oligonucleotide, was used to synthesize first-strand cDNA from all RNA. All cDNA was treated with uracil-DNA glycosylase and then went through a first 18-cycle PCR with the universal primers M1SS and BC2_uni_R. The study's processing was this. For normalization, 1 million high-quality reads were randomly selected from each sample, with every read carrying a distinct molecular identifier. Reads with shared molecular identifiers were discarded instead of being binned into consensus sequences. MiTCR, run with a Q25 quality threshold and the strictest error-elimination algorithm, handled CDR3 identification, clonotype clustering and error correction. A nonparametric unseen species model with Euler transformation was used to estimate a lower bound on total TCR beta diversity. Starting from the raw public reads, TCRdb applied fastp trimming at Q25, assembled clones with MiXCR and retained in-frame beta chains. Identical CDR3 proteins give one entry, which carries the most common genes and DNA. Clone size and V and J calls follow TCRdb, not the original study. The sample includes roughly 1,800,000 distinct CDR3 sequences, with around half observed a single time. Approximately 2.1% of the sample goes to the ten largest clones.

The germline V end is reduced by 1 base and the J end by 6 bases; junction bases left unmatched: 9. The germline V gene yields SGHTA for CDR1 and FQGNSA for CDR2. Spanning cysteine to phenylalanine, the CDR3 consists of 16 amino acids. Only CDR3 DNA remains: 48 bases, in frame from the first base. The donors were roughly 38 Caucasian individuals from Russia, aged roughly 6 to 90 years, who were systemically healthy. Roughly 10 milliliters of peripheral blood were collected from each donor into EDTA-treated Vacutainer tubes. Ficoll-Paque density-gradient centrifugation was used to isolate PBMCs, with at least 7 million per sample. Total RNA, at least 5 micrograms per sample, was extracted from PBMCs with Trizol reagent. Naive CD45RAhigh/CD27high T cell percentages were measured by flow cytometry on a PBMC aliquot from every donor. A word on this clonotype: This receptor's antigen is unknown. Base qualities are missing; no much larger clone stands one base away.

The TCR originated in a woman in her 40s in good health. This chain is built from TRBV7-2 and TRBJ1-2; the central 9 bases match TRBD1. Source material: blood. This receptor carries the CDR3 CASSLVQSDRGNGYTF. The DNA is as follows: TGTGCCAGCAGCTTAGTTCAGAGCGACAGGGGGAATGGCTACACCTTC. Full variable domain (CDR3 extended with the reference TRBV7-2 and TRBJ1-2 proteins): GAGVSQSPSNKVTEKGKDVELRCDPISGHTALYWYRQSLGQGLEFLIYFQGNSAPDKSGLPSDRFSAERTGGSVSTLTIQRTQQEDSAVYLCASSLVQSDRGNGYTFGSGTRLTVV.